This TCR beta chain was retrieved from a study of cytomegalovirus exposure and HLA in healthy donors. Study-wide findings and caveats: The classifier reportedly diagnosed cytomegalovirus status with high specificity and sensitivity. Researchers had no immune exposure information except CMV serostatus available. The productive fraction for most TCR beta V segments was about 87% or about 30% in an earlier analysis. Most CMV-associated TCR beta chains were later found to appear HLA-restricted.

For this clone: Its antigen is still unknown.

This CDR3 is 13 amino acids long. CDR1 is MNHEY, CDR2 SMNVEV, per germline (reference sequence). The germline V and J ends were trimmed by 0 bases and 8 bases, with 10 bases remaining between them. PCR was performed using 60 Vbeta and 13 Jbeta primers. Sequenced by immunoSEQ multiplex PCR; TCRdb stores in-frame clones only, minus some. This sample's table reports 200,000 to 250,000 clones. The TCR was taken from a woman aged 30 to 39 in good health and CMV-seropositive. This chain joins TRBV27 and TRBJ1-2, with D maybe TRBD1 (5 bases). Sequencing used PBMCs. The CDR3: CASSLSGLSGYTF. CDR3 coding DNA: TGTGCCAGCAGTTTATCGGGGCTTAGCGGCTACACCTTC.